This T cell receptor beta chain derives from a study of T cells in Graves' hyperthyroidism and ophthalmopathy. Study conclusions and caveats: Ophthalmopathy was distinguished from stable hyperthyroidism by 13 V-J signatures.

Any patient presenting with uncontrolled infection, other autoimmune disease, pregnancy or lactation was left out. First hyperthyroidism diagnosis is when the blood sample was obtained, before any ophthalmopathy symptoms. PBMCs were sourced from less than 12 ml fresh peripheral blood. At least ten counts were recorded for this clonotype. What it binds is unknown. It was RNA transcripts that yielded the amplified TCR beta CDR3 regions. The TCR CDR3 first-round RT-PCR relied on the HTBI primer set. From the multiplex PCR reads, TCRdb called clonotypes with MiXCR, one entry per CDR3 protein. The sample has 270,000 or so distinct CDR3 sequences, approximately 26% seen once. Germline V gene sequence: CDR1 MGHRA, CDR2 YSYEKL. Trimming removed 2 bases from V and 2 bases from J, with 16 bases in between. The CDR3 is made up of 17 amino acids.

The chain uses TRBV4-1 and TRBJ1-5, with no clear D. The sample taken for sequencing was blood. This clonotype was obtained from a man aged 40-49 years with Graves' hyperthyroidism that later progressed to Graves' ophthalmopathy. CDR3 bases: TGCGCCAGCAGCCAACGAACCGCAGCGGTCGGCAATCAGCCCCAGCATTTT. Translation: CASSQRTAAVGNQPQHF.